Following are 19 T cell receptor beta chains from one sample sequenced in a study of blood T cell repertoires in COVID-19. Libraries were prepared by immunoSEQ multiplex PCR; TCRdb keeps only in-frame clonotypes and omits some of them. The sample has approximately 280,000 clones; roughly 89% are singletons. Sequences were obtained from peripheral blood. Receptors originate from a man between 35 and 55 years old with acute or convalescent COVID-19.

The chain links TRBV11-2 to TRBJ2-7; 10 bases align to TRBD1. The CDR3 contains 14 residues. V lost 6 bases to trimming and J lost 6 bases; unmatched junction nucleotides: 8. The germline CDR1 and CDR2 sequences are SGHAT and FQNNGV. The CDR3 loop reads CASSSGTGEGEQYF. The CDR3, as DNA: TGTGCCAGCAGTTCCGGGACAGGGGAGGGCGAGCAGTACTTC. Together with reference TRBV11-2 and TRBJ2-7, the CDR3 gives the full variable domain: EAGVAQSPRYKIIEKRQSVAFWCNPISGHATLYWYQQILGQGPKLLIQFQNNGVVDDSQLPKDRFSAERLKGVDSTLKIQPAKLEDSAVYLCASSSGTGEGEQYFGPGTRLTVT.

The J gene is TRBJ1-5, the V gene TRBV7-2; D gene uncertain. Germline assignment: CDR1 SGHTA and CDR2 FQGNSA. The CDR3 covers 13 residues. V lost 8 bases, J lost 2 bases, and 10 bases lay in between. The CDR3 coding sequence is TGTGCCAGCTCTCTCTCAGGCAATCAGCCCCAGCATTTT. Translation gives CASSLSGNQPQHF.

About this clone: The sample has other DNA sequences that encode this CDR3 too. The chain uses TRBV5-1 and TRBJ1-1; perhaps TRBD1 as D (5 bases). Germline assignment: CDR1 SGHRS and CDR2 YFSETQ. The length of the CDR3 is 13 residues. The V gene lost 3 bases and the J gene lost 5 bases, with 11 bases spanning the gap. In DNA, the CDR3 is TGCGCCAGCAGCTCCGGCGGGGGGACTGAAGCTTTCTTT. Encoded protein: CASSSGGGTEAFF.

The chain links TRBV29-1 to TRBJ1-2; D is unclear. The V gene's germline CDR1 is SQVTM and CDR2 ANQGSEA. The V end was cut by 4 bases, the J end by 5 bases, with 8 bases between. The CDR3 totals 11 residues. The CDR3, as DNA: TGCAGCGTTGGGGGAGATTATGGCTACACCTTC. Amino acids: CSVGGDYGYTF. Based on the CDR3 plus reference TRBV29-1 and TRBJ1-2, the full variable domain is SAVISQKPSRDICQRGTSLTIQCQVDSQVTMMFWYRQQPGQSLTLIATANQGSEATYESGFVIDKFPISRPNLTFSTLTVSNMSPEDSSIYLCSVGGDYGYTFGSGTRLTVV.

This sequence joins TRBV29-1 and TRBJ1-1; D remains ambiguous. The ends were cut back, 7 bases at V and 3 bases at J, with 12 bases in the middle. Per germline, CDR1 SQVTM and CDR2 ANQGSEA. The CDR3 runs to 12 residues. The CDR3 DNA reads as TGCAGCGCTAAAACGCAGTACACTGAAGCTTTCTTT. Protein: CSAKTQYTEAFF.

V is TRBV2 and J is TRBJ1-5; D gene ambiguous. Germline CDR1 is SNHLY and CDR2 is FYNNEI. The CDR3 contains 13 residues. Trimming took off 4 bases at V and 0 bases at J, with 4 bases between the two ends. The CDR3 here is CASSAGSNQPQHF. CDR3 bases: TGTGCCAGCAGTGCCGGTAGCAATCAGCCCCAGCATTTT.

The chain carries TRBV5-8 and TRBJ1-1; unclear D gene. The germline CDR1 and CDR2 sequences are SGHTS and YDEGEE. With 0 bases removed from V and 5 bases from J, the gap between germline ends came to 8 bases. This CDR3 region has 13 residues. CDR3 loop: CASSLVRRTEAFF. For the CDR3, the DNA is TGTGCCAGCAGCTTGGTACGGAGGACTGAAGCTTTCTTT.

The chain recombines TRBV3-1 (or the pseudogene TRBV3-2) with TRBJ2-7, with a possible D match to TRBD1 (5 bases). Trimming shortened V by 3 bases and J by 3 bases, and 15 bases separated the two germline ends. CDR3 length: 15 amino acids. The germline V gene encodes CDR1 LGHDT and CDR2 YNNKEL (reference sequence). In DNA, the CDR3 is TGTGCCAGCAGCCACCCCTGGCAGGGCCGCTACGAGCAGTACTTC. This gives the protein CASSHPWQGRYEQYF.

The chain combines TRBV6-5 with TRBJ2-7, with TRBD1 matching over 10 bases. Germline V lookup: CDR1 MNHEY, CDR2 SVGAGI. The V and J ends lost 10 bases and 7 bases, in that order; junction bases with no gene match: 7. This CDR3 comprises 12 residues. The CDR3 sequence is CATRQGAWEQYF. CDR3 nucleotide sequence: TGTGCCACCCGACAGGGGGCATGGGAGCAGTACTTC.

The rearrangement uses TRBV11-2 and TRBJ1-2; 9 bases match TRBD1. CDR1 and CDR2 from the germline V gene are SGHAT and FQNNGV. The V segment lost 5 bases and the J segment 5 bases; nucleotides outside the gene matches: 12. This CDR3 comprises 16 residues. The chain's CDR3 is CASSHFGGQGGYGYTF. The CDR3 DNA follows: TGTGCCAGCAGCCACTTCGGGGGACAGGGTGGTTATGGCTACACCTTC. Using reference TRBV11-2 and TRBJ1-2 for the parts outside the CDR3, the full variable domain is EAGVAQSPRYKIIEKRQSVAFWCNPISGHATLYWYQQILGQGPKLLIQFQNNGVVDDSQLPKDRFSAERLKGVDSTLKIQPAKLEDSAVYLCASSHFGGQGGYGYTFGSGTRLTVV.

CDR3 region: CASSEDRRGRSGYTF. Written as DNA, the CDR3 is TGCGCCAGCAGTGAAGATCGGAGGGGGCGGTCTGGCTACACCTTC. This chain joins TRBV10-2 and TRBJ1-2; 7 bases fit TRBD1. Germline V gene sequence: CDR1 WSHSY, CDR2 SAAADI. The CDR3 spans 15 residues. With 3 bases clipped from V and 7 bases from J, the junction kept 11 bases outside the gene matches.

The chain joins TRBV4-2 to TRBJ2-4; 7 bases agree with TRBD1. Germline V lookup: CDR1 LGHNA, CDR2 YNFKEQ. The V gene end was trimmed by 1 base and the J gene end by 0 bases; junction bases not matched to a gene: 6. This CDR3 spans 17 amino acids. CDR3 loop: CASSQVTGDLAKNIQYF. The CDR3 coding sequence is TGTGCCAGCAGCCAAGTTACAGGGGATCTAGCCAAAAACATTCAGTACTTC.

This clone was observed once. V is TRBV30 and J is TRBJ1-6; D remains unclear. V lost 1 base to trimming and J lost 4 bases, with 5 bases between them. The CDR3 is 13 residues long. Germline V gene data show CDR1 as GTSNPN and CDR2 as SVGIG (reference sequence). CDR3 nucleotides: TGTGCCTGGAGTGGAGGGTATAATTCACCCCTCCACTTT. It is translated as CAWSGGYNSPLHF. Complete variable domain (other parts from reference TRBV30 and TRBJ1-6): SQTIHQWPATLVQPVGSPLSLECTVEGTSNPNLYWYRQAAGRGLQLLFYSVGIGQISSEVPQNLSASRPQDRQFILSSKKLLLSDSGFYLCAWSGGYNSPLHFGNGTRLTVT.

This sequence joins TRBV3-1 (or the pseudogene TRBV3-2) and TRBJ2-3, with 10 bases that match TRBD2. The length of the CDR3 is 14 residues. CDR1 LGHDT and CDR2 YNNKEL come from the germline V gene (reference sequence). The V and J ends lost 1 base and 10 bases, in that order; junction bases with no gene match: 5. CDR3 bases: TGTGCCAGCAGCCAAGCGGCTAGCGGGGGATCGCAGTATTTT. It is translated as CASSQAASGGSQYF.

V and J are TRBV6-6 and TRBJ1-1, with D perhaps matching TRBD1 (5 bases). This CDR3 has 14 residues. Germline loops: CDR1 MNHNY, CDR2 SVGAGI (reference sequence). V was clipped by 3 bases and J by 5 bases, with 13 bases between them. Written as DNA, the CDR3 is TGTGCCAGCAGTTATACAGGAGGGCGGACTGAAGCTTTCTTT. It translates to CASSYTGGRTEAFF.

The chain combines TRBV2 with TRBJ2-7; D not resolved. CDR1 is SNHLY, CDR2 FYNNEI, per germline. The CDR3 is made up of 11 amino acids. The V and J ends lost 4 bases and 3 bases respectively, with 4 bases between them. CDR3 in amino acids: CASSAFYEQYF. For the CDR3, the DNA is TGTGCCAGCAGTGCTTTCTACGAGCAGTACTTC.

The chain links TRBV28 to TRBJ2-1; D not certain. The CDR3 covers 13 residues. The V and J ends lost 10 bases and 1 base respectively, with 11 bases between them. Germline CDR1 reads MDHEN; CDR2 reads SYDVKM. This CDR3 reads CATAARSYNEQFF. In nucleotides, the CDR3 is TGTGCCACCGCAGCTAGGTCCTACAATGAGCAGTTCTTC. Together with reference TRBV28 and TRBJ2-1, the CDR3 gives the full variable domain: DVKVTQSSRYLVKRTGEKVFLECVQDMDHENMFWYRQDPGLGLRLIYFSYDVKMKEKGDIPEGYSVSREKKERFSLILESASTNQTSMYLCATAARSYNEQFFGPGTRLTVL.

This chain uses TRBV2 with TRBJ1-4, with D unclear. The V and J ends lost 10 bases and 0 bases respectively, with 21 bases between them. Germline loops: CDR1 SNHLY, CDR2 FYNNEI. CDR3 length: 17 residues. The CDR3 nucleotides are TGTGCCACCTTCCGCCACGGACTCATCACAACTAATGAAAAACTGTTTTTT. Amino acids: CATFRHGLITTNEKLFF.

The chain is built from TRBV6-2 or TRBV6-3 and TRBJ1-1; no firm D call. Germline CDR1 reads MNHEY; CDR2 reads SVGEGT. V was shortened by 1 base and J by 7 bases, with 19 bases between the two germline ends. The CDR3 extends over 16 amino acids. CDR3 in DNA: TGTGCCAGCAGTTACTACTCCCCAGCGGGGAATAATGAAGCTTTCTTT. Translated: CASSYYSPAGNNEAFF.